These T cell receptor beta chains were read from a single sample in a study of shared clonotypes between healthy human individuals. Libraries were prepared by immunoSEQ multiplex PCR; TCRdb keeps only in-frame clonotypes and omits some of them. The sample lists 2,100,000 or so clones, nearly 97% seen once, with roughly 0.13% in the top ten. Sequencing used naive CD4+ T cells sorted from blood. Every receptor here comes from a man aged 18 to 30 in good health. CDR3s include the opening cysteine and the closing phenylalanine or tryptophan. Fields, in order: V gene, CDR3 protein.

>TRBV27
CASSRQGRVGNQPQHF
>TRBV10-3
CAISETGTGYEQYF
>TRBV5-4
CASSPGGATEAFF
>TRBV27
CASSLSILFQQYF
>TRBV6-6
CASSYGNQPQHF
>TRBV6-5
CASSLGQGTDTQYF
>TRBV7-9
CASSWTGQETQYF
>TRBV28
CASSLGLAAAYEQYF
>TRBV7-2
CASSLGSGGKNSYEQYF
>TRBV7-8
CASSLASGGSTGELFF
>TRBV5-1
CASSLAWGGGEKLFF
>TRBV6-1
CASSEVGGARGYTF
>TRBV5-4
CASSKGTGGSGEKLFF
>TRBV10-1
CASSGAGRIGELFF
>TRBV5-1
CASRATGQEEKLFF
>TRBV7-2
CASSRLAGKGGELFF
>TRBV5-1
CASSLFGTGVETQYF
>TRBV27
CASSSQGGEQFF
>TRBV27
CASSLGRVQPQHF
>TRBV5-1
CASSGRTGSATEAFF
>TRBV18
CASSQPGLAGGNEQFF
>TRBV5-6
CASSLSPFGGYTF
>TRBV29-1
CSVGDRLNTEAFF
>TRBV4-3
CASSQASGRGNEQFF
>TRBV7-6
CASSKGTGLNEQYF
>TRBV14
CASSQVLGLWGTGELFF
>TRBV11-2
CASSSGQTNEKLFF
>TRBV7-9
CASSLSGGSYNEQFF
>TRBV25-1
CASSDTQGAGEKLFF
>TRBV19
CASSIMLYEKLFF
>TRBV11-3
CASSTGQGETEAFF
>TRBV7-3
CASSSQGAGNTIYF
>TRBV5-1
CASSTGLAGEQFF
>TRBV30
CAWSVPPDEKLFF
>TRBV5-1
CASSPGHNSGNTIYF
>TRBV27
CASSGNNQPQHF
>TRBV6-5
CASSLRQGSTEAFF
>TRBV28
CASSPPTGLSYNEQFF
>TRBV7-9
CASTLGALTYGYTF
>TRBV6-6
CASDRGLQNTEAFF